The rows below give T cell receptor beta chains drawn from one sample of a study of cytomegalovirus exposure and HLA in healthy donors. Repertoires were generated with immunoSEQ multiplex PCR, while TCRdb's copy carries only in-frame clones and drops some. Of over 30,000 clones listed, 60% to 70% are singletons. Specimen: PBMCs. Receptors were obtained from a man in his forties or fifties in good health and CMV-seropositive. Both conserved end residues are part of each CDR3. Each record gives: D gene, J gene, clone size, V gene, CDR3 DNA, CDR3 protein. The D gene is left open where the match is weak. Part of the rows lack a size; the others show once, few, many or a class for expanded clones.

d_gene: TRBD1; j_gene: TRBJ2-7; abundance: -; v_gene: TRBV11-3; CDR3nt: TGTGCCAGCAGCTTAGAGGACAGGGCCGATTACGAGCAGTACTTC; CDR3aa: CASSLEDRADYEQYF
d_gene: TRBD1; j_gene: TRBJ2-1; abundance: once; v_gene: TRBV4-2; CDR3nt: TGTGCCAGCAGCCAAGAATCGAGGGGGCCTAGGAATGAGCAGTTCTTC; CDR3aa: CASSQESRGPRNEQFF
d_gene: TRBD1; j_gene: TRBJ2-3; abundance: -; v_gene: TRBV25-1; CDR3nt: TGTGCCAGCAGTGAACCAACAGGGGAGAAAGATACGCAGTATTTT; CDR3aa: CASSEPTGEKDTQYF
d_gene: TRBD1; j_gene: TRBJ1-2; abundance: few; v_gene: TRBV4-1; CDR3nt: TGCGCCAGCAGCCAAGAACGAGACAGGGGGTGGACTAACTATGGCTACACCTTC; CDR3aa: CASSQERDRGWTNYGYTF
d_gene: TRBD1; j_gene: TRBJ1-2; abundance: -; v_gene: TRBV12-5; CDR3nt: TGTGCTAGTGGGGACAGGGGTGTTGGCTACACCTTC; CDR3aa: CASGDRGVGYTF
d_gene: -; j_gene: TRBJ1-5; abundance: -; v_gene: TRBV7-2; CDR3nt: TGTGCCAGCAGCTTAAAGGCAGGTTGGCAGCCCCAGCATTTT; CDR3aa: CASSLKAGWQPQHF
d_gene: TRBD1; j_gene: TRBJ1-1; abundance: -; v_gene: TRBV5-4; CDR3nt: TGTGCCAGCAGCTTGGGGGGACACAGGGGGCGGAACACTGAAGCTTTCTTT; CDR3aa: CASSLGGHRGRNTEAFF
d_gene: -; j_gene: TRBJ1-2; abundance: few; v_gene: TRBV28; CDR3nt: TGTGCCAGCAGTTTAATTCGGGGAGTCCAGGGCTACACCTTC; CDR3aa: CASSLIRGVQGYTF
d_gene: -; j_gene: TRBJ1-4; abundance: -; v_gene: TRBV7-9; CDR3nt: TGTGCCAGCAGCCCGCTCATGGGAAAATTCAGCGGCACTAATGAAAAACTGTTTTTT; CDR3aa: CASSPLMGKFSGTNEKLFF
d_gene: -; j_gene: TRBJ2-5; abundance: -; v_gene: TRBV5-4; CDR3nt: TGTGCCAGCAGTGCGACTAGAGGAGAGACCCAGTACTTC; CDR3aa: CASSATRGETQYF
d_gene: -; j_gene: TRBJ1-5; abundance: -; v_gene: TRBV7-9; CDR3nt: TGTGCCAGCAGCCCAGGAGGGTTCGATCAGCCCCAGCATTTT; CDR3aa: CASSPGGFDQPQHF
d_gene: -; j_gene: TRBJ1-1; abundance: -; v_gene: TRBV6-5; CDR3nt: TGTGCCAGCAGTTACGCCAGGCCCGAGGGTGAAGCTTTCTTT; CDR3aa: CASSYARPEGEAFF
d_gene: -; j_gene: TRBJ1-1; abundance: -; v_gene: TRBV20-1; CDR3nt: TGCGGGGCATCAGGGCACAGCGAAGCTTTCTTT; CDR3aa: CGASGHSEAFF
d_gene: -; j_gene: TRBJ1-3; abundance: -; v_gene: TRBV6-5; CDR3nt: TGTGCCAGCAGTTACTTAGGGGCTGGGAGAAACACCATATATTTT; CDR3aa: CASSYLGAGRNTIYF
d_gene: -; j_gene: TRBJ1-5; abundance: -; v_gene: TRBV15; CDR3nt: TGTGCCACCAGCAGAGTCAAGGGGCGACAACGGCCCCAGCATTTT; CDR3aa: CATSRVKGRQRPQHF
d_gene: TRBD2; j_gene: TRBJ2-1; abundance: once; v_gene: TRBV18; CDR3nt: TGTGCCAGCTCACCCGGGGGGTACGATGAGCAGTTCTTC; CDR3aa: CASSPGGYDEQFF
d_gene: TRBD1; j_gene: TRBJ2-1; abundance: -; v_gene: TRBV19; CDR3nt: TGTGCCAGTACCCCCGTAGACAGGGGTTCCTACAATGAGCAGTTCTTC; CDR3aa: CASTPVDRGSYNEQFF
d_gene: -; j_gene: TRBJ2-3; abundance: -; v_gene: TRBV28; CDR3nt: TGTGCCAGCAGTTTAGGAGCGAGCACAGATACGCAGTATTTT; CDR3aa: CASSLGASTDTQYF
d_gene: TRBD1; j_gene: TRBJ1-1; abundance: -; v_gene: TRBV2; CDR3nt: TGTGCCAGCAGTTCCACCGGGACAGCGAACACTGAAGCTTTCTTT; CDR3aa: CASSSTGTANTEAFF
d_gene: TRBD2; j_gene: TRBJ2-7; abundance: -; v_gene: TRBV7-9; CDR3nt: TGTGCCAGCAGCTTGGGGAGGGTCTACGAGCAGTACTTC; CDR3aa: CASSLGRVYEQYF
d_gene: -; j_gene: TRBJ2-5; abundance: few; v_gene: TRBV5-6; CDR3nt: TGTGCCAGCAGCTTGGGACAGAGCGGGTCCCAAGAGACCCAGTACTTC; CDR3aa: CASSLGQSGSQETQYF
d_gene: -; j_gene: TRBJ1-6; abundance: -; v_gene: TRBV4-1; CDR3nt: TGCGCCAGCAGCCAGGTAGACGGAGATTCACCCCTCCACTTT; CDR3aa: CASSQVDGDSPLHF
d_gene: TRBD1; j_gene: TRBJ1-1; abundance: -; v_gene: TRBV27; CDR3nt: TGTGCCAGCAGTTGGGGCAGGACAGGAGGCACTGAAGCTTTCTTT; CDR3aa: CASSWGRTGGTEAFF
d_gene: TRBD1; j_gene: TRBJ2-3; abundance: -; v_gene: TRBV2; CDR3nt: TGTGCCAGCAGTCGACAGGGAACCACAGATACGCAGTATTTT; CDR3aa: CASSRQGTTDTQYF
d_gene: -; j_gene: TRBJ1-1; abundance: -; v_gene: TRBV28; CDR3nt: TGTGCCAGCAGGGTCAAGGGGCTGAAAGCTTTCTTT; CDR3aa: CASRVKGLKAFF
d_gene: TRBD1; j_gene: TRBJ1-6; abundance: -; v_gene: TRBV6-5; CDR3nt: TGTGCCAGCAGTTACGAGGGACAGGGGATTTCACCCCTCCACTTT; CDR3aa: CASSYEGQGISPLHF
d_gene: -; j_gene: TRBJ1-6; abundance: -; v_gene: TRBV2; CDR3nt: TGTGCCAGCAATCGGAGGACAGAAGATTCACCCCTCCACTTT; CDR3aa: CASNRRTEDSPLHF
d_gene: TRBD1; j_gene: TRBJ1-4; abundance: -; v_gene: TRBV7-2; CDR3nt: TGTGCCAGCAGCCTGGGACAGGGAGGTGAAAAACTGTTTTTT; CDR3aa: CASSLGQGGEKLFF
d_gene: TRBD2; j_gene: TRBJ2-5; abundance: -; v_gene: TRBV4-2; CDR3nt: TGTGCCAGCAGCCAAGTGAGCGGGGGGGTAAAGTTGGAGACCCAGTACTTC; CDR3aa: CASSQVSGGVKLETQYF
d_gene: TRBD1; j_gene: TRBJ2-1; abundance: -; v_gene: TRBV20-1; CDR3nt: TGCAGTGCTAGGGGACAGCTTGAGCAGTTCTTC; CDR3aa: CSARGQLEQFF
d_gene: -; j_gene: TRBJ2-3; abundance: -; v_gene: TRBV4-2; CDR3nt: TGTGCCAGCAGCCAAGCGGCGCGGGGAGCTAGCACAGATACGCAGTATTTT; CDR3aa: CASSQAARGASTDTQYF
d_gene: -; j_gene: TRBJ1-5; abundance: -; v_gene: TRBV19; CDR3nt: TGTGCCAGTGACGGAGGGGGGGGGTATAGCAATCAGCCCCAGCATTTT; CDR3aa: CASDGGGGYSNQPQHF
d_gene: -; j_gene: TRBJ1-1; abundance: few; v_gene: TRBV7-2; CDR3nt: TGTGCCAGCAGCTTACAGGGACTGGACACTGAAGCTTTCTTT; CDR3aa: CASSLQGLDTEAFF
d_gene: -; j_gene: TRBJ2-6; abundance: -; v_gene: TRBV7-2; CDR3nt: TGTGCCAGCAGCCGCCAGGGTGGCTCTGGGGCCAACGTCCTGACTTTC; CDR3aa: CASSRQGGSGANVLTF
d_gene: TRBD2; j_gene: TRBJ2-3; abundance: -; v_gene: TRBV6-4; CDR3nt: TGTGCCAGCAGACCGACTAGCGGGGCACACACAGATACGCAGTATTTT; CDR3aa: CASRPTSGAHTDTQYF
d_gene: -; j_gene: TRBJ2-5; abundance: once; v_gene: TRBV27; CDR3nt: TGTGCCAGCAGTCGGGGAGAGACCCAGTACTTC; CDR3aa: CASSRGETQYF